The T cell receptor beta chain under discussion was sequenced for a study of cytomegalovirus exposure and HLA in healthy donors. Trimming cost V 2 bases and J 7 bases; bases outside gene matches: 12. Germline V CDR1 and CDR2: SGHVS, FNYEAQ. CDR3 length: 18 amino acids. The repertoire was sequenced with immunoSEQ multiplex PCR; TCRdb's copy has only in-frame clones and lacks some. The sample carries roughly 250,000 clones, more than 75% recorded once. The receptor was isolated from a woman in her 30s in good health and CMV-seropositive. Sequenced sample: PBMCs. V is TRBV7-6 and J is TRBJ2-1, with 12 bases matching TRBD2. CDR3 bases: TGTGCCAGCAGCTTATTCCCTAGCGGGAGGGGCGTTTGGAATGAGCAGTTCTTC. This sequence encodes CASSLFPSGRGVWNEQFF.